This T cell receptor (beta chain) was captured by sequencing in a study of spatial heterogeneity in lung cancer (dated by TCRdb to between 2018 and 2020). At the level of the whole study: Beta-chain transcripts were consistently detected in greater numbers than alpha-chain transcripts, which likely reflects a higher abundance of beta-chain transcripts. In the raw uncorrected reads, each unique combination of TCR and UMI appeared more than ten times on average. TCR alpha and beta repertoires were quantitatively compared across multiple tumor regions, matched nontumor lung and blood in non-small cell lung cancer. TCR repertoire features were related to nonsynonymous mutation counts determined by whole-exome sequencing of tumor tissue. At surgery, around 200 tumor regions, 61 to 65 matched nontumor lung samples and 56 PBMC samples were TCR-sequenced for both alpha and beta chains.

The library was made by 5' RACE. The sequencing machine was a NextSeq 500. To allow correction of PCR and sequencing errors, the TCR library protocol tagged every TCR cDNA molecule with a unique molecular identifier. In the source study's methods: TCR identification, UMI-based error correction and CDR3 extraction were all carried out with Decombinator tools. Expanded TCRs were defined as those above a frequency of 2 per 1,000, corresponding to the top 1% of the tumor frequency distribution. Renyi diversity was calculated using the R vegan package after each repertoire was subsampled 100 times to 5,000 TCRs. CDR3 similarity networks were built from amino acid triplet string-kernel similarity, with CDR3s being connected when pairwise similarity was above 0.82. TCRdb reprocessing: public reads trimmed at Q25 with fastp, clones called with MiXCR, in-frame beta chains kept. Each entry is one CDR3 protein sequence, shown with its most common DNA and genes. In this record, the V and J calls reflect TCRdb's handling and not the investigators' own analysis. This sample lists 40,000 to 55,000 distinct CDR3 sequences; approximately 13% were detected once. The biggest ten clones account for around 54% of the sample.

The germline V gene specifies LGHNA as CDR1 and YNFKEQ as CDR2. The CDR3 spans 18 residues, from the cysteine through the phenylalanine. Only the CDR3 region is kept as DNA, spanning 54 bases read in frame from base 1. V is cut back by 0 bases and J by 2 bases, with 8 bases in the junction unmatched. The paper as a whole reports these results and caveats: Ubiquitous expanded tumor TCRs were found in blood more often at tumor resection than at routine follow-up. Confirming at a functional level the hypothesis that regional TCRs recognize regional mutations was considered to require additional single-cell paired TCR alpha and beta sequencing.

This clonotype has ten or more counts. Which antigen it targets is not known. No base-level quality is on record; no much larger clone is a single base apart. The sample's time point label is to be understood as: sample taken at primary tumor resection. Samples were obtained from approximately 72 patients with early-stage, untreated non-small cell lung cancer from the lung TRACERx cohort. Whole RNA extracted from tumor and nontumor lung tissue, or from cryopreserved PBMC samples, was used for TCR sequencing without cell sorting. Patients were selected for TCR sequencing only if sufficient RNA was available from at least two tumor regions.

The receptor chain draws on TRBV4-2 and TRBJ2-2, and TRBD2 matches 8 of the central bases. Sequenced material: PBMCs, taken at surgery. The source of this sequence is a male donor with early-stage non-small cell lung cancer. The nucleotide sequence reads TGTGCCAGCAGCCAAGATCCCAGCGGGGGTTTCAACACCGGGGAGCTGTTTTTT. This sequence encodes CASSQDPSGGFNTGELFF.